This T cell receptor beta chain originates from a study of T cells in Graves' hyperthyroidism and ophthalmopathy. Study-level points and caveats: Ophthalmopathy and stable hyperthyroidism were told apart by a 13 V-J model.

From RNA transcripts, TCR beta CDR3 regions were amplified. A set of HTBI primers served as the primers for a first-round RT-PCR of the TCR CDR3. Each CDR3 protein is one row after TCRdb ran MiXCR on the multiplex PCR reads. This sample carries fewer than 650,000 distinct CDR3 sequences, around 13% of them seen once, and the ten largest clones take approximately 15%. This clonotype was observed at least ten times. The antigen is undetermined. This CDR3 has 18 amino acids. J gave up 2 bases and V 0 bases, and 12 bases lay outside the gene matches. Looked up from germline, CDR1 is SGHRS and CDR2 is YFSETQ.

The chain couples TRBV5-1 to TRBJ2-5; 8 bases fit TRBD2. Material: blood. The sequence was obtained from a woman between 35 and 50 years old with Graves' hyperthyroidism. CDR3 protein: CASSLGPSTSAPQETQYF. As DNA, the CDR3 is TGCGCCAGCAGCTTGGGCCCCTCGACTAGCGCTCCTCAAGAGACCCAGTACTTC.